Sequencing of this T cell receptor (beta chain) was carried out in a study of T cells after yellow fever vaccination. Regarding this clonotype: What it recognizes is unknown.

Generation of TCR cDNA used 5'RACE template switching (which added a universal primer site and UMIs). TCRdb reprocessed the 5' RACE reads via MiXCR and lists one record per CDR3 protein. The profile shows more than 450,000 distinct CDR3 sequences, roughly a fifth of them singletons. CDR1 MRHNA and CDR2 SNTAGT come from the germline V gene. V was cut by 6 bases and J by 3 bases, with 10 bases left in between. This CDR3 comprises 13 residues. Regarding the study as a whole: Weaker overall, the secondary response nonetheless peaked faster (day 5 versus 15).

The clonotype originates from a man aged 18-30 years who received the YFV17D yellow fever vaccine. The chain carries TRBV6-4 and TRBJ2-3; perhaps TRBD2 as D (5 bases). This specimen consisted of PBMCs, obtained roughly 23 days after the first yellow fever vaccination. CDR3 sequence reads: CASRQTGTDTQYF. In DNA, the CDR3 is TGTGCCAGCAGACAGACGGGAACAGATACGCAGTATTTT.